Shown below are 8 T cell receptor beta chains from a single sample sequenced in a study of blood T cells in healthy people across ages. Sample-barcoded 5' priming and a J-beta primer mix drove a second PCR of about 6 to 12 cycles. TCRdb reanalysed the 5' RACE reads using MiXCR and keeps one entry per CDR3 protein. The table lists about 840,000 distinct CDR3 sequences, almost 30% of them singletons. The same sample was also studied in work on T cells of mothers and their children.

What was sequenced was blood. The receptor source for this set is a woman in her thirties or forties in good health.

A remark on this clonotype: Because it lacks the conserved phenylalanine or tryptophan at the end, this CDR3 is likely a read error. This chain joins TRBV4-2 and TRBJ1-1, with TRBD1 as a possible D gene (6 bases). Trimming removed 4 bases at V and 1 base at J, with 10 bases between. CDR3 length equals 14 residues. Germline lookup yields CDR1 LGHNA and CDR2 YNFKEQ. CDR3 coding DNA: TGTGCCAGCAGCCCGTCGGACAGGAACACTGAAGCTTTCTGT. It translates to CASSPSDRNTEAFC.

Only a few counts were recorded for this clonotype. The chain joins TRBV7-9 to TRBJ2-3; D is undetermined. From germline, CDR1 is SEHNR and CDR2 FQNEAQ (reference sequence). V gave up 6 bases and J gave up 1 base, with 8 bases separating them. The CDR3 has 13 amino acids. CDR3 residues: CASRKDGTDTQYF. In nucleotides, the CDR3 is TGTGCCAGCAGAAAGGACGGCACAGATACGCAGTATTTT.

The chain recombines TRBV20-1 with TRBJ2-2; D possibly uses TRBD1 or TRBD2 (5 bases each). The germline V gene has CDR1 DFQATT and CDR2 SNEGSKA (reference sequence). This CDR3 is 14 amino acids long. Trimming cost V 6 bases and J 3 bases, with 14 bases left between them. CDR3 protein: CSATRDPYTGELFF. In nucleotides, the CDR3 is TGCAGTGCCACTCGGGACCCATACACCGGGGAGCTGTTTTTT.

This rearrangement joins TRBV5-1 to TRBJ2-3, with TRBD1 as a possible D gene (5 bases). V gave up 2 bases and J gave up 5 bases, with 15 bases separating them. This CDR3 has 15 residues. CDR1 is SGHRS and CDR2 is YFSETQ in the germline V gene. The CDR3 DNA reads TGCGCCAGCAGCTTAAGGGGTGTGGGTCAAGATACGCAGTATTTT. This codes for CASSLRGVGQDTQYF.

This clonotype was seen a handful of times. This chain links TRBV24-1 with TRBJ1-2; 7 bases line up with TRBD1. Germline-derived CDR1 and CDR2 are KGHDR and SFDVKD. The CDR3 runs 15 residues. The V and J ends lost 1 base and 6 bases, in that order; junction bases with no gene match: 7. The CDR3 sequence is CATSDFSTGLDGYTF. The DNA for the CDR3 is TGTGCCACCAGTGATTTTTCGACAGGGCTCGATGGCTACACCTTC.

The V call is TRBV6-4, the J call TRBJ2-1; D possibly corresponds to TRBD1 (6 bases). The ends were cut back, 5 bases at V and 0 bases at J, with 14 bases in the middle. Germline values: CDR1 MRHNA, CDR2 SNTAGT. The CDR3 contains 16 residues. The CDR3 region has the DNA TGTGCCAGCAGTCCTACTCAGGGGAGCTCCTACAATGAGCAGTTCTTC. This gives the protein CASSPTQGSSYNEQFF.

V gene TRBV20-1 combines with J gene TRBJ2-1; the match to TRBD1 covers 9 bases. The V gene's germline CDR1 is DFQATT and CDR2 SNEGSKA (reference sequence). CDR3 length equals 14 residues. The ends lost 3 bases at V and 7 bases at J; junction bases unmatched: 7. CDR3 residues: CSASEGQGGNEQFF. The CDR3 nucleotides read TGCAGTGCTAGCGAGGGACAGGGTGGTAATGAGCAGTTCTTC.

Of note for this clonotype: One base away lies a much larger clone, so this may be a sequencing read error. The chain's CDR3 is CASRLSADTQYF. The CDR3 DNA reads TGTGCCAGCAGACTTAGCGCAGATACGCAGTATTTT. The chain uses TRBV7-2 and TRBJ2-3; possible D gene TRBD2, 5 bases. The CDR3 consists of 12 residues. Trimming took off 6 bases at V and 4 bases at J, with 8 bases between the two ends. CDR1 is SGHTA and CDR2 is FQGNSA in the germline V gene. Together with reference TRBV7-2 and TRBJ2-3, the CDR3 gives the full variable domain: GAGVSQSPSNKVTEKGKDVELRCDPISGHTALYWYRQSLGQGLEFLIYFQGNSAPDKSGLPSDRFSAERTGGSVSTLTIQRTQQEDSAVYLCASRLSADTQYFGPGTRLTVL.